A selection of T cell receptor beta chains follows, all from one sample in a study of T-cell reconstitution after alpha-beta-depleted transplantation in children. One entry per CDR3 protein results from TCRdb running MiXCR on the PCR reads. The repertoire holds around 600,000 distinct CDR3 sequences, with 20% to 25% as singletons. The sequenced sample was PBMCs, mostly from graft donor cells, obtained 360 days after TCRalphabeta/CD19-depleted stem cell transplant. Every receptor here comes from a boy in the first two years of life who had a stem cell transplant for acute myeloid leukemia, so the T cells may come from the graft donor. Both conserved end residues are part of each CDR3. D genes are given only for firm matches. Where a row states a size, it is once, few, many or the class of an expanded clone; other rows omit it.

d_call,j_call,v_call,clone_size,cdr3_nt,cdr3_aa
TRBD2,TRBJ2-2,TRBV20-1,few,TGCAGTGCTAGAGATTGGCGGGGGGGCAGCACCGGGGAGCTGTTTTTT,CSARDWRGGSTGELFF
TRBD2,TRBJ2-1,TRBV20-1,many,TGCAGTGCTATTCCCCGGGGGGTCTACAATGAGCAGTTCTTC,CSAIPRGVYNEQFF
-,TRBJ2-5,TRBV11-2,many,TGTGCCAGCAGCTTAGAAGCCGGACATACCATATTAGGGACCCAGTACTTC,CASSLEAGHTILGTQYF
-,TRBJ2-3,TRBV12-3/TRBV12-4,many,TGTGCCAGCTCCAGCGCCGGGGGCACAGATACGCAGTATTTT,CASSSAGGTDTQYF
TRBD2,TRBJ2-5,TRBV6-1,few,TGTGCCAGCAGTAAACCGGGACTAGCCCCAGAGACCCAGTACTTC,CASSKPGLAPETQYF
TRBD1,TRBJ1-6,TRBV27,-,TGTGCCAGCAGTTTAGGACAGGGGGCTTCCCCCCTCCACTTT,CASSLGQGASPLHF
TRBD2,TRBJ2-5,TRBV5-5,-,TGTGCCAGCAGCTTGGGTGTGGGGGGGCAAGAGACCCAGTACTTC,CASSLGVGGQETQYF
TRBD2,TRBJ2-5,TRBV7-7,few,TGTGCCAGCAGCTTAGGAGGGCTGGCGGGGGTAGAGACCCAGTACTTC,CASSLGGLAGVETQYF
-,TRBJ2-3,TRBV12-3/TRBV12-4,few,TGTGCCAGCAGCCAAACCTGGACAGCTGGGGCACAAGGGGATACGCAGTATTTT,CASSQTWTAGAQGDTQYF
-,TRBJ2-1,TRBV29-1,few,TGCAGCGTTGGGGTTGTTTCTAGCTCCTACAATGAGCAGTTCTTC,CSVGVVSSSYNEQFF
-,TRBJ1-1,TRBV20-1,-,TGCAGTGCCGGGACCCACGGGAAGGCTTTCTTT,CSAGTHGKAFF
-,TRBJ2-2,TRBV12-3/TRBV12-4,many,TGTGCCAGCACCCAGGGAGGTAACACCGGGGAGCTGTTTTTT,CASTQGGNTGELFF
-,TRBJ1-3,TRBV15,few,TGTGCCACCAGCAATCAATTCTCTGGAAACACCATATATTTT,CATSNQFSGNTIYF
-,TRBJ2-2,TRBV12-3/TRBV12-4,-,TGTGCCAGCAGTTTATCCCGCCAGACCGGGGAGCTGTTTTTT,CASSLSRQTGELFF
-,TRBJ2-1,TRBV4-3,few,TGCGCCAGCAGTCAAAGCGGACTAACCAATGAGCAGTTCTTC,CASSQSGLTNEQFF
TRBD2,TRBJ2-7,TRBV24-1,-,TGTGCCACCAGTGAGTCCGGGACTAACTACGAGCAGTACTTC,CATSESGTNYEQYF
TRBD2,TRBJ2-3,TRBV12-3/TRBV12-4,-,TGTGCCAGCAGTTTTTGGCGGGGGGTAGCAGATACGCAGTATTTT,CASSFWRGVADTQYF
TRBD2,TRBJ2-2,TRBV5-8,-,TGTGCCAGCAGCTTGTACCGGTCTAGCGGGGCCACCGGGGAGCTGTTTTTT,CASSLYRSSGATGELFF
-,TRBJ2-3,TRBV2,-,TGTGCCAGCAGCCGCCAGGGAGATAGTGCAGATACGCAGTATTTT,CASSRQGDSADTQYF
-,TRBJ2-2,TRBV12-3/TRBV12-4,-,TGTGCCAGCCGGGAGGGACAGGGGAACACCGGGGAGCTGTTTTTT,CASREGQGNTGELFF
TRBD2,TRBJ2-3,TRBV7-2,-,TGTGCCAGCAGCTTAACCGGGACTAGGTTAGATACGCAGTATTTT,CASSLTGTRLDTQYF
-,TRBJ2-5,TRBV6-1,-,TGTGCCAGCAGGCGCCTGGGTCAGGGGTCCCAAGAGACCCAGCACTTC,CASRRLGQGSQETQHF
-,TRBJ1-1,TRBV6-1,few,TGTGCCAGCAGCCAGAGGGGGGTTCGGAACACTGAAGCTTTCTTT,CASSQRGVRNTEAFF
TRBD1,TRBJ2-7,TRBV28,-,TGTGCCAGCGGGGACAGAAGCTACGAGCAGTACTTC,CASGDRSYEQYF
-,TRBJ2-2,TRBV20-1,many,TGCAGTGCTAGATTACCTCGGACGGGCACCGGGGAGCTGTTTTTT,CSARLPRTGTGELFF
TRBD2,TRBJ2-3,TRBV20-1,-,TGCAGTGCTAGAGGACTAGCGGGGTCGGGCACAGATACGCAGTATTTT,CSARGLAGSGTDTQYF
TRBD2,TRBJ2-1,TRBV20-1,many,TGCAGTGCTACGGCAGGACTAGCGGGGGGGAGCTCCTACAATGAGCAGTTCTTC,CSATAGLAGGSSYNEQFF
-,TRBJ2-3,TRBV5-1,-,TGCGCCAGCAGAACGGGAAAGGCAGGGAGCACAGATACGCAGTATTTT,CASRTGKAGSTDTQYF
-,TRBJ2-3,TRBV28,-,TGTGCCAGCAGCCACGGGGACTTCAGGGATACGCAGTATTTT,CASSHGDFRDTQYF
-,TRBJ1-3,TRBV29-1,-,TGCAGCGTTGGGGGAGGGCCGGGCTCTGGAAACACCATATATTTT,CSVGGGPGSGNTIYF
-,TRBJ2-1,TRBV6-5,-,TGTGCCAGCAGTTCCGACCGGGTCAGCTCCTACAATGAGCAGTTCTTC,CASSSDRVSSYNEQFF
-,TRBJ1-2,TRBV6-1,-,TGTGCCAGCAGTGAACAGGGCCACTATGGCTACACCTTC,CASSEQGHYGYTF
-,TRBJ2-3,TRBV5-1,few,TGCGCCAGCAGCTTGATCGGGGAGAGCACAGATACGCAGTATTTT,CASSLIGESTDTQYF
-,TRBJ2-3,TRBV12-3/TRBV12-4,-,TGTGCCAGCAGTTTAATGCTAGCTAGCACAGATACGCAGTATTTT,CASSLMLASTDTQYF
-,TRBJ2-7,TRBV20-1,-,TGCAGTGCCCCATGGGGGGTTGAGCAGTACTTC,CSAPWGVEQYF
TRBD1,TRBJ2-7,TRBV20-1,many,TGCAGTGCTAGAGATGACGACAGGGGATACGAGCAGTACTTC,CSARDDDRGYEQYF
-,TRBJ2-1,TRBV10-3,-,TGTGCCATCTCACTGGGGCCCAATAATGAGCAGTTCTTC,CAISLGPNNEQFF
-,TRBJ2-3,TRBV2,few,TGTGCCAGCAGTGAGGATGGAACAGATACGCAGTATTTT,CASSEDGTDTQYF
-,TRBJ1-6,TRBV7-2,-,TGTGCCAGCAGCTTAGGGGGCACCTATAATTCACCCCTCCACTTT,CASSLGGTYNSPLHF
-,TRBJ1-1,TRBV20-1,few,TGCAGTGCTAGAGATTCAGGGTGGAACACTGAAGCTTTCTTT,CSARDSGWNTEAFF
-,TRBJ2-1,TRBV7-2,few,TGTGCCAGCAGTACTCCCGGGACGCGGCCTTACAATGAGCAGTTCTTC,CASSTPGTRPYNEQFF
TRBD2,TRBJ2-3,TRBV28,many,TGTGCCAGCAGTTTCATGGGACTACACCCCACAGATACGCAGTATTTT,CASSFMGLHPTDTQYF
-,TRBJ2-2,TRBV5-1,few,TGCGCCAGCAACTTCCTCACGACTACGAACACCGGGGAGCTGTTTTTT,CASNFLTTTNTGELFF
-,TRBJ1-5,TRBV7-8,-,TGTGCCAGCAGCTTAGGTAGCAGGCACAATCAGCCCCAGCATTTT,CASSLGSRHNQPQHF
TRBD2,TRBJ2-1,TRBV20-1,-,TGCAGTGCTAGAGACTACCGACTAGCGGGGGGGTCCTACAATGAGCAGTTCTTC,CSARDYRLAGGSYNEQFF
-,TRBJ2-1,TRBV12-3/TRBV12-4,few,TGTGCCAGCAGTTTCGGGGAACGAGGGGCCGGTAATGAGCAGTTCTTC,CASSFGERGAGNEQFF
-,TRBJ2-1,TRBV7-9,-,TGTGCCAGCAGCTTGCCCTCCAACGAAGAGCAGTTCTTC,CASSLPSNEEQFF
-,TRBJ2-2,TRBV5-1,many,TGCGCCAGCAGCTTGCGGGACGTCGGGGAGCTGTTTTTT,CASSLRDVGELFF
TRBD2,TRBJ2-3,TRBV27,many,TGTGCCAGCAGTTTAACCCCCGGTGCTAGCGGCCACACAGATACGCAGTATTTT,CASSLTPGASGHTDTQYF
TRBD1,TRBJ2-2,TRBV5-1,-,TGCGCCAGCAGCGGTAACAGGGGAAACACCGGGGAGCTGTTTTTT,CASSGNRGNTGELFF
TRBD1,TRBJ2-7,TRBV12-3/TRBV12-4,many,TGTGCCAGCAGCCCCCCGGGACAGGGTCGCTACGAGCAGTACTTC,CASSPPGQGRYEQYF
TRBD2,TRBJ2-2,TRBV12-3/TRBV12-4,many,TGTGCCAGCAGTTTCCTAGCGGGGGGGCTCAGCGGGGAGCTGTTTTTT,CASSFLAGGLSGELFF
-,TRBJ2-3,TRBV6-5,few,TGTGCCAGCAGTTACTCTGGCGGGGGCCCAGATACGCAGTATTTT,CASSYSGGGPDTQYF
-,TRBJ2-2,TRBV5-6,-,TGTGCCAGCAGCTTCATGACAACCACCGGGGAGCTGTTTTTT,CASSFMTTTGELFF
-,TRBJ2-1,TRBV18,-,TGTGCCAGCTCCCGTCCACGGGGGAATTACAATGAGCAGTTCTTC,CASSRPRGNYNEQFF
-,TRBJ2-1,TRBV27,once,TGTGCCAGCAGTTTAGAGGCAGGTGGCAATGAGCAGTTCTTC,CASSLEAGGNEQFF
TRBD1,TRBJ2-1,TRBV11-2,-,TGTGCCAGCAGCTCCCTGGACAGGGTGACTGAGCAGTTCTTC,CASSSLDRVTEQFF
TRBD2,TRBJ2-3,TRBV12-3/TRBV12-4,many,TGTGCCAGCAGAACTAGCGGGATCCGTGCTAGCACAGATACGCAGTATTTT,CASRTSGIRASTDTQYF